Following are 4 T cell receptor beta chains from one sample sequenced in a study of blood T cells in healthy people across ages. A second PCR of about 7 to 12 cycles used a sample-barcoded 5' primer and a J-beta primer mix. TCRdb re-analysed the 5' RACE reads in MiXCR, keeping a single row per CDR3 protein. The sample records 600,000 to 650,000 distinct CDR3 sequences, approximately 50% being singletons. Sequenced sample: blood. The origin of the receptors is a man in his sixties in good health.

V usage is TRBV29-1 and J usage is TRBJ2-3, with a weak D call TRBD1 (6 bases). Between the trimmed V and J ends, which lost 0 bases and 0 bases, there was a span of 10 bases. Germline V gives CDR1 SQVTM, CDR2 ANQGSEA. The CDR3 covers 15 residues. CDR3 coding DNA: TGCAGCGTTGAAGATCAAGGGGGAAGCACAGATACGCAGTATTTT. The encoded protein is CSVEDQGGSTDTQYF.

The chain links TRBV27 to TRBJ2-5; TRBD1 agrees at 7 bases. V lost 5 bases and J lost 0; bases outside the gene matches: 6. The CDR3 covers 15 residues. Germline lookup yields CDR1 MNHEY and CDR2 SMNVEV (reference sequence). The chain's CDR3 is CASSPRTGNQETQYF. CDR3 sequence (DNA): TGTGCCAGCAGTCCACGGACAGGCAACCAAGAGACCCAGTACTTC.

This clonotype was seen just once. The junction and the germline gene differ at one end; a read error may be behind it. The DNA for the CDR3 is TGTGCCAGCAGGCAAGACGAACGGGCCCCTTCCCTTAATCAGCCCCAGCATTTT. It yields the protein CASRQDERAPSLNQPQHF. The genes are TRBV14 and TRBJ1-5; D is undetermined. The CDR3 spans 18 residues. Germline V lookup: CDR1 SGHDN, CDR2 FVKESK. Together with reference TRBV14 and TRBJ1-5, the CDR3 gives the full variable domain: EAGVTQFPSHSVIEKGQTVTLRCDPISGHDNLYWYRRVMGKEIKFLLHFVKESKQDESGMPNNRFLAERTGGTYSTLKVQPAELEDSGVYFCASRQDERAPSLNQPQHFGDGTRLSIL.

Here the CDR3 DNA reads TGTGCCAGCAGTTACTCGGGGGGACCGGACGTTAGCAATCAGCCCCAGCATTTT. Its translation is CASSYSGGPDVSNQPQHF. This chain connects TRBV6-5 to TRBJ1-5; perhaps TRBD1 as D (5 bases). Germline CDR1 reads MNHEY; CDR2 reads SVGAGI. Trimming took off 0 bases at V and 0 bases at J, with 15 bases between the two ends. The CDR3 is 18 residues long.